The 20 T cell receptor beta chains below all came from one sample that was sequenced in a study of blood T cell repertoires in COVID-19. Only in-frame clones appear in the TCRdb table, and some are missing; sequencing was by immunoSEQ multiplex PCR. The data hold some 250,000 clones, with approximately 85% observed a single time. Sequenced sample: peripheral blood. The receptor source for this set is a woman in her twenties or thirties with acute or convalescent COVID-19.

This clone was recorded once. The chain is built from TRBV5-1 and TRBJ2-2; possible D gene TRBD2, 6 bases. Germline-derived CDR1 and CDR2 are SGHRS and YFSETQ. Trimming pared 2 bases from V and 2 bases from J, leaving 16 bases between. The CDR3 is made up of 17 amino acids. The CDR3 protein is CASSFLSGALNTGELFF. The CDR3 region has the DNA TGCGCCAGCAGCTTTCTATCGGGAGCCCTAAACACCGGGGAGCTGTTTTTT.

The chain is built from TRBV3-1 (or the pseudogene TRBV3-2) and TRBJ2-3; TRBD2 aligns across 9 bases. After removal of 0 bases from V and 2 bases from J, the junction contained 6 bases not matched to a gene. Germline V CDR1 and CDR2: LGHDT, YNNKEL (reference sequence). The CDR3 has 17 amino acids. CDR3 DNA: TGTGCCAGCAGCCAAGATGGTAGCGGGAGCCCCACAGATACGCAGTATTTT. It specifies CASSQDGSGSPTDTQYF.

This chain joins TRBV11-2 and TRBJ1-1; D might be TRBD1 (6 bases). CDR3 length equals 16 residues. Germline V gene data show CDR1 as SGHAT and CDR2 as FQNNGV. Trimming cost V 5 bases and J 1 base, with 17 bases left between them. The CDR3: CASSATLTGRNTEAFF. Here the CDR3 DNA reads TGTGCCAGCAGCGCCACCCTCACAGGGAGGAACACTGAAGCTTTCTTT. The complete variable domain, with remaining parts taken from reference TRBV11-2 and TRBJ1-1, reads EAGVAQSPRYKIIEKRQSVAFWCNPISGHATLYWYQQILGQGPKLLIQFQNNGVVDDSQLPKDRFSAERLKGVDSTLKIQPAKLEDSAVYLCASSATLTGRNTEAFFGQGTRLTVV.

The chain joins TRBV15 to TRBJ2-7; 8 bases agree with TRBD1. V lost 1 base to trimming and J lost 3 bases; unmatched junction nucleotides: 5. Germline CDR1 reads LNHNV; CDR2 reads YYDKDF (reference sequence). This CDR3 is built from 15 residues. As DNA, the CDR3 is TGTGCCACCAGCAGAGCCGACAGGGGCCTCTACGAGCAGTACTTC. Translating gives CATSRADRGLYEQYF.

This clone came up once. The chain carries TRBV5-8 and TRBJ2-7; D perhaps matches TRBD2 (6 bases). Trimming left V 3 bases short and J 2 bases short, with 18 bases between. This CDR3 has 16 residues. Germline CDR1 and CDR2: SGHTS and YDEGEE. The CDR3 coding sequence is TGTGCCAGCAGCTCGCGGGGAGGTGGCCTCCCCTACGAGCAGTACTTC. It encodes CASSSRGGGLPYEQYF.

This rearrangement joins TRBV9 to TRBJ2-2; the match to TRBD1 covers 9 bases. The CDR3 is 17 amino acids. The ends lost 0 bases at V and 6 bases at J; junction bases unmatched: 9. Germline values: CDR1 SGDLS, CDR2 YYNGEE. Here the CDR3 reads CASSVAQGQGLSGELFF. In nucleotides, the CDR3 is TGTGCCAGCAGCGTAGCTCAGGGACAGGGACTGTCCGGGGAGCTGTTTTTT.

As for this clone: Other DNA sequences in this specimen translate into the identical CDR3. This chain joins TRBV29-1 and TRBJ2-3; D is possibly TRBD1 (6 bases). V lost 3 bases, J lost 1 base, and 11 bases lay in between. Germline assignment: CDR1 SQVTM and CDR2 ANQGSEA. The CDR3 length is 14 residues. CDR3 amino acids: CSVDRAGGTDTQYF. The CDR3 coding sequence is TGCAGCGTTGATCGGGCAGGGGGCACAGATACGCAGTATTTT.

The sample holds a few counts of this clone. The chain uses TRBV7-8 and TRBJ1-6, with 9 bases aligning to TRBD1. The CDR3 has 16 amino acids. Trimming took 5 bases from V and 9 from J; bases not matched to a gene: 11. Germline loops: CDR1 SGHVS, CDR2 FQNEAQ. CDR3: CASSLVRDRAISPLHF. The DNA of the CDR3 is TGTGCCAGCAGCCTCGTGAGGGACAGGGCCATTTCACCCCTCCACTTT.

The chain carries TRBV19 and TRBJ2-7; 12 bases map to TRBD2. Trimming took 9 bases from V and 1 from J; bases not matched to a gene: 4. The CDR3 consists of 14 residues. Germline loops: CDR1 LNHDA, CDR2 SQIVND (reference sequence). The CDR3 loop reads CASGLAGTSYEQYF. The CDR3 bases are TGTGCCAGCGGACTAGCGGGGACGTCCTACGAGCAGTACTTC. The complete variable domain, with remaining parts taken from reference TRBV19 and TRBJ2-7, reads DGGITQSPKYLFRKEGQNVTLSCEQNLNHDAMYWYRQDPGQGLRLIYYSQIVNDFQKGDIAEGYSVSREKKESFPLTVTSAQKNPTAFYLCASGLAGTSYEQYFGPGTRLTVT.

Written as DNA, the CDR3 is TGTGCCAGCAGCTTAGGGATGCCGGGACAGAGCACAGATACGCAGTATTTT. Its protein is CASSLGMPGQSTDTQYF. This chain connects TRBV7-9 to TRBJ2-3, with 7 bases lining up with TRBD1. The ends lost 1 base at V and 0 bases at J; junction bases unmatched: 7. Germline V gene lookup returns CDR1 SEHNR and CDR2 FQNEAQ (reference sequence). This CDR3 is built from 17 residues.

This chain connects TRBV12-3 or TRBV12-4 to TRBJ1-1; possible D gene TRBD1, 5 bases. The ends were cut back, 8 bases at V and 4 bases at J, with 11 bases in the middle. The CDR3 runs 12 residues. The CDR3 loop reads CASSSGVTEAFF. CDR3 in DNA: TGTGCCAGCTCGTCGGGGGTCACTGAAGCTTTCTTT.

The chain couples TRBV19 to TRBJ2-1; 12 bases map to TRBD1. V lost 7 bases to trimming and J lost 6 bases; unmatched junction nucleotides: 7. The CDR3 is made up of 15 amino acids. Germline-derived CDR1 and CDR2 are LNHDA and SQIVND (reference sequence). Written as DNA, the CDR3 is TGTGCCAGTACCACCGGGACAGGGGGCTTCAATGAGCAGTTCTTC. Amino acid sequence: CASTTGTGGFNEQFF.

This chain joins TRBV6-5 and TRBJ2-1; D may be TRBD1 (6 bases). With 5 bases removed from V and 6 bases from J, the gap between germline ends came to 11 bases. CDR1 MNHEY and CDR2 SVGAGI come from the germline V gene. The CDR3 totals 13 residues. The CDR3 protein is CASSPLGGNEQFF. CDR3 sequence (DNA): TGTGCCAGCAGTCCGCTAGGGGGCAATGAGCAGTTCTTC.

V and J are TRBV5-1 and TRBJ1-1; no reliable D call. Trimming took off 2 bases at V and 0 bases at J, with 8 bases between the two ends. The CDR3 is made up of 14 amino acids. Per the germline V gene, CDR1 is SGHRS and CDR2 is YFSETQ. CDR3 residues: CASSFDGMNTEAFF. CDR3 bases: TGCGCCAGCAGCTTCGACGGGATGAACACTGAAGCTTTCTTT.

A few counts support this clone. The chain joins TRBV4-3 to TRBJ2-3, with D perhaps TRBD1 (7 bases). Germline CDR1 and CDR2: LGHNA and YSLEER. V was clipped by 1 base and J by 2 bases, with 22 bases between them. The CDR3 totals 19 residues. For the CDR3, the DNA is TGCGCCAGCAGCCAAGGACAGGGTTGGGGACCGGGAGCCACAGATACGCAGTATTTT. Translating it yields CASSQGQGWGPGATDTQYF.

The chain uses TRBV5-1 and TRBJ1-6; 7 nucleotides match TRBD1. Unmatched junction bases numbered 5, after V lost 2 bases and J lost 6 bases. The CDR3 extends over 15 amino acids. Germline V gene lookup returns CDR1 SGHRS and CDR2 YFSETQ. The CDR3 DNA follows: TGCGCCAGCAGCTTAAACAGGGGTTTTAATTCACCCCTCCACTTT. Translated, it gives CASSLNRGFNSPLHF.

V and J are TRBV6-1 and TRBJ2-7; maybe TRBD2 (7 bases). The CDR3 loop spans 16 amino acids. Germline CDR1 is MNHNS and CDR2 is SASEGT. V lost 1 base, J lost 3 bases, and 16 bases lay in between. The CDR3 DNA is TGTGCCAGCAGTGAAGTAGGGGGGGTGAGGGTCTACGAGCAGTACTTC. Residues: CASSEVGGVRVYEQYF.

The chain carries TRBV4-2 and TRBJ1-1; maybe TRBD1 (5 bases). V lost 2 bases and J lost 1, with 11 bases in between. Germline V gene lookup returns CDR1 LGHNA and CDR2 YNFKEQ. The CDR3 has 15 residues. CDR3 sequence (DNA): TGTGCCAGCAGCCAATCCTTGACAGCGAACACTGAAGCTTTCTTT. It yields the protein CASSQSLTANTEAFF.

The chain is built from TRBV5-1 and TRBJ2-1, with 8 bases lining up with TRBD2. This CDR3 spans 15 amino acids. V lost 0 bases, J lost 6 bases, and 5 bases stayed unmatched. In germline, CDR1 is SGHRS, CDR2 YFSETQ. The CDR3 loop reads CASSLVAGSVNEQFF. In nucleotides, the CDR3 is TGCGCCAGCAGCTTGGTAGCGGGATCGGTCAATGAGCAGTTCTTC.

The chain carries TRBV18 and TRBJ2-7, with 7 nucleotides matching TRBD1. The CDR3 spans 15 residues. Unmatched junction bases numbered 8, after V lost 6 bases and J lost 0 bases. Germline-derived CDR1 and CDR2 are KGHSH and LQKENI. The CDR3 region has the DNA TGTGCCAGCTCGCCAACAGGGGATCCCTCCTACGAGCAGTACTTC. Residues: CASSPTGDPSYEQYF.